The sequence of this T cell receptor (beta chain) was determined in a study of sequential checkpoint blockade in melanoma. Turning to the study itself: Patients were randomized 1:1 to nivolumab-then-ipilimumab or ipilimumab-then-nivolumab first-line.

This clone was recorded only once. Sample treatment: randomized to nivolumab then ipilimumab (arm A) or the reverse (arm B). Measured with immunoSEQ multiplex PCR; TCRdb has only the in-frame clones, and not every one. The sample comprises about 20,000 clones, roughly four fifths of which are singletons, and just over 50% rests with the top ten. The CDR3 is 13 residues long. V shed 5 bases, J shed 6 bases, and the junction held 3 bases outside the gene matches. Germline values: CDR1 MNHEY, CDR2 SMNVEV (reference sequence). Sequenced material: CD8+ T cells sorted from blood (inferred from file names), taken from a patient given nivolumab and ipilimumab in sequence. The V and J genes are TRBV27 and TRBJ2-7; 11 nucleotides agree with TRBD1. The sequence derives from a human donor with melanoma. CDR3 coding DNA: TGTGCCAGCAGTCTGGGGACAGGGGGCGAGCAGTACTTC. It yields the protein CASSLGTGGEQYF.